This T cell receptor (beta chain) was identified in a study of T-cell memory formation after mild COVID-19. V trimming: 3 bases; J trimming: 4 bases; junction bases outside the gene matches: 8. Germline V gene data show CDR1 as KGHDR and CDR2 as SFDVKD. The CDR3 runs to 16 residues. Each CDR3 protein is one row after TCRdb ran MiXCR on the 5' RACE reads. The sample holds 130,000 to 150,000 distinct CDR3 sequences; about 5.5% are singletons and the top ten take approximately 2.2%. This TCR derives from an adult woman who had mild COVID-19 (a few samples of this study predate the infection). Cell type and time point are not known. The V and J genes are TRBV24-1 and TRBJ2-5, with 9 bases matching TRBD1. Input material: PBMCs or a T cell subset sorted from them (not recorded which). CDR3 bases: TGTGCCACCAGTGATCCGGGGACAGGGAGAGGAGAGACCCAGTACTTC. Translating it yields CATSDPGTGRGETQYF.